These 26 T cell receptor beta chains originate from one sample sequenced in a study of cytomegalovirus exposure and HLA in healthy donors. The PCR contained 60 Vbeta and 13 Jbeta primers. The repertoire was sequenced with immunoSEQ multiplex PCR; TCRdb's copy has only in-frame clones and lacks some. The sample records approximately 140,000 clones, around 78% being singletons. The specimen sequenced was PBMCs. Receptors were obtained from a male donor in good health and CMV-seronegative.

This rearrangement joins TRBV7-7 to TRBJ2-5, with D maybe TRBD1 (5 bases). Germline-derived CDR1 and CDR2 are SSHAT and FNYEAQ (reference sequence). The CDR3 sequence is 14 residues long. CDR3 amino acids: CASHPGVGRETQYF. As DNA, the CDR3 is TGTGCTAGCCATCCCGGAGTGGGGCGAGAGACCCAGTACTTC.

The rearrangement links TRBV5-6 to TRBJ2-5; D remains unclear. The DNA end lines up better with TRBJ2-7; the J call may be wrong. CDR1 is SGHDT and CDR2 is YYEEEE in the germline V gene. The CDR3 consists of 13 residues. CDR3 DNA: TGTGCCAGCAGCTTGGAGTACTCCTACGAGCAGTACTTC. Amino acids: CASSLEYSYEQYF.

The J gene is TRBJ1-1, the V gene TRBV4-2; no clear D gene. The CDR3 has 11 residues. CDR1 is LGHNA and CDR2 is YNFKEQ in the germline V gene. The V gene lost 6 bases and the J gene lost 6 bases, with 8 bases spanning the gap. DNA for the CDR3: TGTGCCAGCAGAATGGCGGCTGAAGCTTTCTTT. Translated: CASRMAAEAFF.

The chain recombines TRBV5-1 with TRBJ1-1; TRBD1 agrees at 7 bases. This CDR3 contains 15 residues. J gave up 3 bases and V 4 bases, and 9 bases lay outside the gene matches. CDR1 and CDR2 from the germline V gene are SGHRS and YFSETQ. CDR3 DNA sequence: TGCGCCAGCAGCCGAACAGGGGCCTGGGACACTGAAGCTTTCTTT. Encoded protein: CASSRTGAWDTEAFF. Full variable domain (rest looked up from reference TRBV5-1 and TRBJ1-1): KAGVTQTPRYLIKTRGQQVTLSCSPISGHRSVSWYQQTPGQGLQFLFEYFSETQRNKGNFPGRFSGRQFSNSRSEMNVSTLELGDSALYLCASSRTGAWDTEAFFGQGTRLTVV.

The chain is built from TRBV7-9 and TRBJ2-3; 12 nucleotides agree with TRBD2. CDR1 SEHNR and CDR2 FQNEAQ come from the germline V gene (reference sequence). V was pared by 3 bases and J by 0 bases, with 1 base of the junction left unmatched. The CDR3 loop spans 16 amino acids. The CDR3 here is CASSFGLAGSTDTQYF. Written as DNA, the CDR3 is TGTGCCAGCAGCTTTGGACTAGCGGGGAGCACAGATACGCAGTATTTT.

The chain carries TRBV4-2 and TRBJ1-4, with D uncertain. Trimming pared 6 bases from V and 7 bases from J, leaving 6 bases between. The CDR3 runs 11 residues. Germline V gene sequence: CDR1 LGHNA, CDR2 YNFKEQ. This chain's CDR3 is CASSSGEKLFF. The CDR3, as DNA: TGTGCCAGCAGTTCGGGTGAAAAACTGTTTTTT.

This clone has more than one count but fewer than ten. The CDR3, as DNA: TGTGCCAGCAGCTCGAGCTCGAACACTGAAGCTTTCTTT. It yields the protein CASSSSSNTEAFF. This chain uses TRBV7-3 with TRBJ1-1; no firm D call. The length of the CDR3 is 13 residues. V was trimmed by 4 bases and J by 1 base, leaving 7 bases between them. The germline CDR1 and CDR2 sequences are SGHTA and FQGTGA.

The chain has TRBV5-1 and TRBJ2-1, with 9 bases fitting TRBD2. This CDR3 is built from 16 residues. Per the germline V gene, CDR1 is SGHRS and CDR2 is YFSETQ. V lost 4 bases to trimming and J lost 2 bases; unmatched junction nucleotides: 7. As DNA, the CDR3 is TGCGCCAGCAGCCACACCCTAGCGGGACCCTACAATGAGCAGTTCTTC. It translates to CASSHTLAGPYNEQFF.

This chain connects TRBV7-2 to TRBJ2-7; TRBD1 agrees at 11 bases. Germline V CDR1 and CDR2: SGHTA, FQGNSA. The CDR3 runs 16 residues. V dropped 5 bases and J dropped 2; count of bases not matched to a gene: 8. CDR3 in amino acids: CASSLPRDRGAYEQYF. The CDR3 coding sequence is TGTGCCAGCAGCCTCCCTCGGGACAGGGGGGCCTACGAGCAGTACTTC.

The sample holds one count of this clone. V and J are TRBV6-5 and TRBJ2-3; 7 nucleotides match TRBD1. Germline lookup yields CDR1 MNHEY and CDR2 SVGAGI. The CDR3 contains 12 residues. Unmatched junction bases numbered 1, after V lost 4 bases and J lost 6 bases. Here the CDR3 DNA reads TGTGCCAGCAGTTCGACAGGGGATACGCAGTATTTT. Its protein product is CASSSTGDTQYF.

The rearrangement uses TRBV4-2 and TRBJ2-3; TRBD2 matches at 8 bases. V lost 8 bases, J lost 1 base, and 11 bases stayed unmatched. Germline V gene lookup returns CDR1 LGHNA and CDR2 YNFKEQ. There are 16 residues in the CDR3. The CDR3 region is CASGGAAGGRTDTQYF. The CDR3 DNA reads as TGTGCCAGCGGAGGCGCCGCGGGGGGCCGCACAGATACGCAGTATTTT.

In its sample, this clone was seen once. V gene TRBV4-1 combines with J gene TRBJ2-7; 8 bases are a match to TRBD1. The CDR3 is 14 residues long. The junction had 5 bases not matched to a gene; V was cut back by 0 bases and J by 7 bases. CDR1 and CDR2 from the germline V gene are MGHRA and YSYEKL. DNA of the CDR3: TGCGCCAGCAGCCAAGATCAGGGGGCACGGGAGCAGTACTTC. This gives the protein CASSQDQGAREQYF.

This chain joins TRBV10-3 and TRBJ2-7; 9 positions agree with TRBD1. The J segment lost 6 bases and the V segment lost 0 bases, leaving 6 bases of the junction unmatched. The CDR3 has 15 amino acids. CDR1 is ENHRY, CDR2 SYGVKD, per germline. The CDR3 DNA reads as TGTGCCATCAGTGAGTCGACAGGGGGTAGGTGCGAGCAGTACTTC. Translation: CAISESTGGRCEQYF.

A remark on this clone: The junction shows a germline mismatch at one end, possibly a read error. V usage is TRBV18 and J usage is TRBJ1-1; 7 nucleotides agree with TRBD1. From germline, CDR1 is KGHSH and CDR2 LQKENI. The CDR3 has 16 amino acids. The DNA of the CDR3 is TGTGCCCGCTCACCACCTCCGACAGGGATGAACACTGAAGCTTTCTTT. This gives the protein CARSPPPTGMNTEAFF.

This sequence joins TRBV29-1 and TRBJ1-2; 11 bases are a match to TRBD1. CDR3 size: 13 residues. Germline lookup yields CDR1 SQVTM and CDR2 ANQGSEA. The V gene end was trimmed by 7 bases and the J gene end by 2 bases; junction bases not matched to a gene: 3. The CDR3 DNA follows: TGCAGCGGTGGACAGGGGGCGAACTATGGCTACACCTTC. It specifies CSGGQGANYGYTF.

This clone was observed a few times. The chain couples TRBV10-2 to TRBJ2-1, with 8 bases identical to TRBD2. Per the germline V gene, CDR1 is WSHSY and CDR2 is SAAADI. The V segment lost 8 bases and the J segment 8 bases; nucleotides outside the gene matches: 11. CDR3 length equals 14 residues. CDR3 sequence: CASRGGGRSYEQFF. The CDR3 bases are TGCGCCAGCCGTGGCGGCGGGAGGAGCTATGAGCAGTTCTTC.

For the CDR3, the DNA is TGTGCCAGCAGCATTGGGACTAGCGGGGGGCAGCGGGAGACCCAGTACTTC. Translating gives CASSIGTSGGQRETQYF. This sequence joins TRBV5-5 and TRBJ2-5; 15 nucleotides line up with TRBD2. CDR1 is SGHKS, CDR2 YYEKEE, per germline (reference sequence). The ends lost 4 bases at V and 5 bases at J; junction bases unmatched: 9. This CDR3 region has 17 residues.

The table lists this clone with a count of one. The chain joins TRBV5-1 to TRBJ2-3, with 7 positions matching TRBD2. CDR3 length equals 16 residues. Per germline, CDR1 SGHRS and CDR2 YFSETQ. With 4 bases clipped from V and 3 bases from J, the junction kept 11 bases outside the gene matches. CDR3 DNA sequence: TGCGCCAGCAGCAGCACTTCGGGGGGTGGGACAGATACGCAGTATTTT. This sequence encodes CASSSTSGGGTDTQYF. Full variable domain (rest looked up from reference TRBV5-1 and TRBJ2-3): KAGVTQTPRYLIKTRGQQVTLSCSPISGHRSVSWYQQTPGQGLQFLFEYFSETQRNKGNFPGRFSGRQFSNSRSEMNVSTLELGDSALYLCASSSTSGGGTDTQYFGPGTRLTVL.

With respect to this clone: One end of the junction does not line up with germline, which may come from a read error. The rearrangement links TRBV7-7 to TRBJ2-5; 8 positions agree with TRBD2. The germline gives CDR1 SSHAT, CDR2 FNYEAQ (reference sequence). The CDR3 length is 13 residues. The CDR3 reads CASSKLAVETQYF. Written as DNA, the CDR3 is TGTGCTAGCAGTAAACTAGCGGTGGAGACCCAGTACTTC.

In this sample, this clone turned up once. This chain joins TRBV21-1 and TRBJ2-1; the D call in the table, TRBD2, was not verified against the DNA. TRBV21-1 is assigned pseudogene status. The CDR3 consists of 15 residues. The CDR3 protein is CASSKLRGAGNEQFF. CDR3 DNA: TGTGCCAGCAGCAAACTTCGGGGGGCGGGCAATGAGCAGTTCTTC.

The gene calls are TRBV19 and TRBJ1-6; TRBD1 might be the D (6 bases). CDR3 length: 16 residues. Germline V CDR1 and CDR2: LNHDA, SQIVND (reference sequence). V was trimmed by 2 bases and J by 1 base, leaving 9 bases between them. This chain's CDR3 is CASSISGDSYNSPLHF. The CDR3 DNA reads TGTGCCAGTAGTATATCAGGGGATTCCTATAATTCACCCCTCCACTTT.

This chain links TRBV30 with TRBJ2-1; 11 bases agree with TRBD2. Germline trimming cut 6 bases from V and 0 bases from J; bases unmatched to any gene: 13. Per germline, CDR1 GTSNPN and CDR2 SVGIG (reference sequence). This CDR3 region has 18 residues. The CDR3 sequence: CACDSGTSGSSSYNEQFF. The CDR3 nucleotides read TGTGCCTGTGACTCCGGGACTAGCGGTTCAAGCTCCTACAATGAGCAGTTCTTC.

CDR3 residues: CASRAQGFFEQYF. The CDR3 DNA reads as TGTGCCAGTAGAGCCCAGGGCTTTTTCGAGCAGTACTTC. The chain joins TRBV19 to TRBJ2-7; weak D call: TRBD1 (5 bases). This CDR3 contains 13 residues. The germline CDR1 and CDR2 sequences are LNHDA and SQIVND (reference sequence). V lost 6 bases and J lost 6, with 15 bases in between.

The chain is built from TRBV4-1 and TRBJ2-5; TRBD1 matches 7 bases. The germline V gene has CDR1 MGHRA and CDR2 YSYEKL. V lost 0 bases to trimming and J lost 1 base; unmatched junction nucleotides: 8. The CDR3 runs to 17 residues. CDR3 sequence (DNA): TGCGCCAGCAGCCAAGAGCATCAGGGACAGTCCCAAGAGACCCAGTACTTC. Residues: CASSQEHQGQSQETQYF.

The J gene is TRBJ1-2, the V gene TRBV15; no definite D call. The CDR3 covers 15 residues. Germline assignment: CDR1 LNHNV and CDR2 YYDKDF (reference sequence). Trimming removed 1 base at V and 1 base at J, with 10 bases between. The CDR3 protein is CATSRGLENNYGYTF. In DNA form, the CDR3 reads TGTGCCACCAGCAGAGGACTGGAGAATAACTATGGCTACACCTTC.

This clone was found once. V is TRBV11-2 and J is TRBJ2-7; TRBD1 agrees at 7 bases. With 5 bases clipped from V and 4 bases from J, the junction kept 8 bases outside the gene matches. This CDR3 has 14 amino acids. The V gene's germline CDR1 is SGHAT and CDR2 FQNNGV. CDR3 amino acids: CASSLPGQIYEQYF. The CDR3 DNA is TGTGCCAGCAGCCTTCCGGGACAGATTTACGAGCAGTACTTC.